This T cell receptor (beta chain) derives from a study of blood T cell repertoires in COVID-19. The CDR3 runs to 13 residues. V was shortened by 2 bases and J by 3 bases, with 7 bases between the two germline ends. Germline assignment: CDR1 LNHDA and CDR2 SQIVND (reference sequence). Original handling: Estimated nucleated cell counts came from reference gene primer amplification. Measured with immunoSEQ multiplex PCR; TCRdb has only the in-frame clones, and not every one. D and trimming were read from the DNA, whereas the V and J calls and clone size are those reported in that table. The sample shows about 46,000 clones, about nine tenths of them seen only once.

This clonotype was sampled from a human donor in a cohort sampled during active COVID-19. The sequenced sample consisted of peripheral blood. The chain recombines TRBV19 with TRBJ1-2, with a weak D call TRBD1 (6 bases). DNA of the CDR3: TGTGCCAGTAGTATACACAGGGACTATGGCTACACCTTC. It translates to CASSIHRDYGYTF.